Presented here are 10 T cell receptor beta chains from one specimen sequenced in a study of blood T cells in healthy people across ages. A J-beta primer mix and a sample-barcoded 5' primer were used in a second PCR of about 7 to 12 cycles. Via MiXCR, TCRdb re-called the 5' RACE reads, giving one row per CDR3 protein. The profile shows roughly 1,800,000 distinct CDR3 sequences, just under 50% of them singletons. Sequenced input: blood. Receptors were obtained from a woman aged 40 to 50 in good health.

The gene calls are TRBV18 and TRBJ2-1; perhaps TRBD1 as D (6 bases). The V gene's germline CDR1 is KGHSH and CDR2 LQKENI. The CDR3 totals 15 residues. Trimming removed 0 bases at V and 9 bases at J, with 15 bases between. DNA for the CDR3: TGTGCCAGCTCACCACCGGCAGGGGCGGTTGGTGAGCAGTTCTTC. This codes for CASSPPAGAVGEQFF.

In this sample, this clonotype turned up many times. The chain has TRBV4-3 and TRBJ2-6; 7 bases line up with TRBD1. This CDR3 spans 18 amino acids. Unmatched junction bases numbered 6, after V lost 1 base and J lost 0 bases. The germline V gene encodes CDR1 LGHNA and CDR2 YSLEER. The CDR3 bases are TGCGCCAGCAGCCAAGTGACAGGGACCCCCTCTGGGGCCAACGTCCTGACTTTC. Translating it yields CASSQVTGTPSGANVLTF.

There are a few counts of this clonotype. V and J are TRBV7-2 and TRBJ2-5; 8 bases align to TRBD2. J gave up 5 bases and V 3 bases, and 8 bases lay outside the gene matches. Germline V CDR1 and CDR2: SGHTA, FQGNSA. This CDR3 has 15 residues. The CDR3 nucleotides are TGTGCCAGCAGCTTTGCTGCGGGGGGTGGTGAGACCCAGTACTTC. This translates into CASSFAAGGGETQYF.

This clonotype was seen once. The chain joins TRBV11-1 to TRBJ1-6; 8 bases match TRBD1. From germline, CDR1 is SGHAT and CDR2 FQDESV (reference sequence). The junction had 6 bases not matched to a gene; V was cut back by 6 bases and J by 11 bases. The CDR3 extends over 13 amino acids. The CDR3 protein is CASSFGQGPPLHF. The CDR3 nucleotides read TGTGCCAGCAGTTTCGGACAGGGACCACCCCTCCACTTT. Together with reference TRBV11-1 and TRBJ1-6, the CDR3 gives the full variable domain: EAEVAQSPRYKITEKSQAVAFWCDPISGHATLYWYRQILGQGPELLVQFQDESVVDDSQLPKDRFSAERLKGVDSTLKIQPAELGDSAMYLCASSFGQGPPLHFGNGTRLTVT.

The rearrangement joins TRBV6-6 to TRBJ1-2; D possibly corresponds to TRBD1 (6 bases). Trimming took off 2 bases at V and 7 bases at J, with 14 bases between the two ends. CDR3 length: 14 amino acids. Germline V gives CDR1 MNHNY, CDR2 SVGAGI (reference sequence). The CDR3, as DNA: TGTGCCAGCAGTTACAATTTGGGGGCGGGTGGCTACACCTTC. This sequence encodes CASSYNLGAGGYTF.

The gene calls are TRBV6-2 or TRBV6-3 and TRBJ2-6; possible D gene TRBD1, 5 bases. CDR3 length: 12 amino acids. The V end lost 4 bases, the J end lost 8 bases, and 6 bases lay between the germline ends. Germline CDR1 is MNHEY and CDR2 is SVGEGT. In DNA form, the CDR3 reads TGTGCCAGCAGTTCAGGGTCCAACGTCCTGACTTTC. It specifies CASSSGSNVLTF.

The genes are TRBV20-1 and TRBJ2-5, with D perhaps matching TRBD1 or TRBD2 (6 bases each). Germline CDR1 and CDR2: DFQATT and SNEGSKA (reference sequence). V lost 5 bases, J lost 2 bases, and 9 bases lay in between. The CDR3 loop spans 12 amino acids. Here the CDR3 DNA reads TGCAGTGCTCAGGGGAGGCAAGAGACCCAGTACTTC. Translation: CSAQGRQETQYF.

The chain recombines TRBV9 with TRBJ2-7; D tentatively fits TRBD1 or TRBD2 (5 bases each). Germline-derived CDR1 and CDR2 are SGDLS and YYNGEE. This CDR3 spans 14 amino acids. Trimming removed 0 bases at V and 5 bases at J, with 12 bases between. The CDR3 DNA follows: TGTGCCAGCAGCGTAGCTCCGGGGACCCACGAGCAGTACTTC. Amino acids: CASSVAPGTHEQYF. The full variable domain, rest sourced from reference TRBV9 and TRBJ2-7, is DSGVTQTPKHLITATGQRVTLRCSPRSGDLSVYWYQQSLDQGLQFLIQYYNGEERAKGNILERFSAQQFPDLHSELNLSSLELGDSALYFCASSVAPGTHEQYFGPGTRLTVT.

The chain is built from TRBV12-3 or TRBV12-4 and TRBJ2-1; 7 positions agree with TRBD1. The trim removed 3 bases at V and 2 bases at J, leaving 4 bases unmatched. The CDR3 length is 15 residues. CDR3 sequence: CASSFKQGTYNEQFF. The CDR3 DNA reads TGTGCCAGCAGTTTCAAACAGGGGACCTACAATGAGCAGTTCTTC.

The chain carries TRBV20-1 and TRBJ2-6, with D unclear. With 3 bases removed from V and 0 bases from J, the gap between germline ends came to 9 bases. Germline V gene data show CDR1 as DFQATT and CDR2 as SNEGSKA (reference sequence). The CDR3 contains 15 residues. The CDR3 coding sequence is TGCAGTGCTAGTCCAGTATCCTCTGGGGCCAACGTCCTGACTTTC. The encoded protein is CSASPVSSGANVLTF.